The present T cell receptor beta chain was sequenced within a study of T cell repertoires in cytomegalovirus infection. Across the whole study: TCR beta signatures that were public indicated CMV infection and matching HLA type.

On this clonotype itself: Its specificity is unknown.

Study-level findings and limits: Ex vivo responses were dominated by HLA-C-restricted CMV-specific TCR beta clonotypes.

The germline CDR1 and CDR2 sequences are SQVTM and ANQGSEA. J was trimmed by 6 bases and V by 5 bases; bases with no gene match: 6. The CDR3 totals 13 residues. MiXCR, run by TCRdb on the reads, gives a single entry per CDR3 protein. The table records more than 300,000 distinct CDR3 sequences, roughly 34% of them present only once. The sequence was collected from a human donor in good health (CMV status not recorded). Some clones in this sample may be carry-over from other donors' samples. This rearrangement joins TRBV29-1 to TRBJ2-1; TRBD2 matches 8 bases. The sample in question was cultured PBMCs, obtained from culture after CMV antigen stimulation. The DNA for the CDR3 is TGCAGCGTTCTCCGGGAGGGCCCCAATGAGCAGTTCTTC. Encoded protein: CSVLREGPNEQFF.